This entry features one TCR beta chain sequence. Its antigen is still unknown. The germline CDR1 and CDR2 sequences are LNHDA and SQIVND (reference sequence). The CDR3 consists of 15 residues. Unmatched junction bases numbered 9, after V lost 5 bases and J lost 6 bases. The source of the sample is a study of T cell repertoires in cytomegalovirus infection. TCRdb passed the reads through MiXCR, listing each CDR3 protein once. The sample holds about 220,000 distinct CDR3 sequences, roughly 34% seen once. This sequence originates from a human donor in good health (CMV status not recorded). Some clones in this sample may be carry-over from other donors' samples. The chain combines TRBV19 with TRBJ2-1; 8 bases map to TRBD1. Sequencing used CD8+ T cells from cultured PBMCs, obtained from culture after CMV antigen stimulation. CDR3 in amino acids: CASSGGGQGRNEQFF. The CDR3 coding sequence is TGTGCCAGTAGTGGCGGAGGACAGGGACGCAATGAGCAGTTCTTC.